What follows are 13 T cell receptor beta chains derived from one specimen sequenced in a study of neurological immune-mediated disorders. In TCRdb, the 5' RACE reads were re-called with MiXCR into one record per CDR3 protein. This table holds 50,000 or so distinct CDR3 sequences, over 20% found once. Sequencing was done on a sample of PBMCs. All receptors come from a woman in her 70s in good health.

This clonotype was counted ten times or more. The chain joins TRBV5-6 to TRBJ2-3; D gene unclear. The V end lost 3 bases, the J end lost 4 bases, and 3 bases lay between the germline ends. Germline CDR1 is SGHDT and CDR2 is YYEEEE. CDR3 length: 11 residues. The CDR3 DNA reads TGTGCCAGCAGCTCCTCAGATACGCAGTATTTT. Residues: CASSSSDTQYF.

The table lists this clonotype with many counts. This CDR3 reads CASKGFRTDTQYF. DNA for the CDR3: TGTGCCAGTAAAGGGTTTCGCACAGATACGCAGTATTTT. This sequence joins TRBV19 and TRBJ2-3; D uncertain. CDR1 is LNHDA, CDR2 SQIVND, per germline (reference sequence). CDR3 length equals 13 residues. The germline V and J ends were trimmed by 7 bases and 1 base, with 9 bases remaining between them.

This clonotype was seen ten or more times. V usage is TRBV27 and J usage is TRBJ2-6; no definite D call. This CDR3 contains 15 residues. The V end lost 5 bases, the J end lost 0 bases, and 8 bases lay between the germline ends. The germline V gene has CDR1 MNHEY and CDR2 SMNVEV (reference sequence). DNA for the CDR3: TGTGCCAGCAGTAAACAGAGCTCTGGGGCCAACGTCCTGACTTTC. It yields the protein CASSKQSSGANVLTF.

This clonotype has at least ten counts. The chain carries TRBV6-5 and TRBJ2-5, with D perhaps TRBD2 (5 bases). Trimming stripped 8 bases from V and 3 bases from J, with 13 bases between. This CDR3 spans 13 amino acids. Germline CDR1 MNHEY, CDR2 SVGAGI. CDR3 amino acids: CASGRGFKETQYF. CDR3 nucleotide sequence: TGTGCCAGCGGACGGGGTTTCAAAGAGACCCAGTACTTC.

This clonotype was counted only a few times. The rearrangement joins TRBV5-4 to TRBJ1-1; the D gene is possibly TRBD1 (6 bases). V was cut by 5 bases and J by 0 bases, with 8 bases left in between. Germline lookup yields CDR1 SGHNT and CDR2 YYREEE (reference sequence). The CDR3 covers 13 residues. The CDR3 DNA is TGTGCCAGCAGGGGGGCGCTGAACACTGAAGCTTTCTTT. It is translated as CASRGALNTEAFF.

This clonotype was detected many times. The CDR3 protein is CSARVAGGSTEQFF. The CDR3, as DNA: TGCAGTGCTAGAGTAGCGGGAGGCTCTACTGAGCAGTTCTTC. This chain connects TRBV20-1 to TRBJ2-1; TRBD2 matches 10 bases. From germline, CDR1 is DFQATT and CDR2 SNEGSKA (reference sequence). The CDR3 is 14 residues long. Trimming cost V 1 base and J 9 bases; bases outside gene matches: 6.

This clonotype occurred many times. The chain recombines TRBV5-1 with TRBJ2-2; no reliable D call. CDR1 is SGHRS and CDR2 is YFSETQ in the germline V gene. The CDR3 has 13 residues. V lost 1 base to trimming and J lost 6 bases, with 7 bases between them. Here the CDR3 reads CASSLSYPGELFF. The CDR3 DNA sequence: TGCGCCAGCAGCTTGTCTTACCCCGGGGAGCTGTTTTTT.

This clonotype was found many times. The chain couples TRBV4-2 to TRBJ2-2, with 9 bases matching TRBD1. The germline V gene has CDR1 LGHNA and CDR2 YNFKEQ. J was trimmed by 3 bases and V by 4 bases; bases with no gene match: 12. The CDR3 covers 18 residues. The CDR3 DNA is TGTGCCAGCAGCCCTCTCCCTGCCGGGACAGGGTACACCGGGGAGCTGTTTTTT. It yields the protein CASSPLPAGTGYTGELFF.

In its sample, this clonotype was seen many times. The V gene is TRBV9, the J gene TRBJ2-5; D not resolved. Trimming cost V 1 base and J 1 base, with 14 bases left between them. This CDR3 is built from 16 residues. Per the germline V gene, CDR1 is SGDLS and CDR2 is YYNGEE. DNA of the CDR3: TGTGCCAGCAGCGTACCCCTGGGTGCGCGCCAAGAGACCCAGTACTTC. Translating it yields CASSVPLGARQETQYF.

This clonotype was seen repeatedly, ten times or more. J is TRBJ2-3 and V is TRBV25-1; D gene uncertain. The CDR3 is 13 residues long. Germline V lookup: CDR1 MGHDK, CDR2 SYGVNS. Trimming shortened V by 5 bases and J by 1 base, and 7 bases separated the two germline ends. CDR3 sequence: CASSQQGTDTQYF. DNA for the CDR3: TGTGCCAGCAGTCAGCAGGGCACAGATACGCAGTATTTT.

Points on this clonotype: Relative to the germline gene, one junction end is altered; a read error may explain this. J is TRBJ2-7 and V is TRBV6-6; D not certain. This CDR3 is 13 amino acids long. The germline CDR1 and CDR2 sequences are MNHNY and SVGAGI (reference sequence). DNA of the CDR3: TGTGTCAGCAGTTACTCGGGTACCTACGAGCAGCACTTC. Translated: CVSSYSGTYEQHF.

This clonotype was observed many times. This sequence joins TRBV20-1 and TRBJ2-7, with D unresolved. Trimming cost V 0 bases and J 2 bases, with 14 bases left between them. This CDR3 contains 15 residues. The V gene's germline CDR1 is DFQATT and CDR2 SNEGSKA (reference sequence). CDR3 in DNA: TGCAGTGCTAGAGATCGCTTAGCTGACCCCTACGAGCAGTACTTC. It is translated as CSARDRLADPYEQYF.

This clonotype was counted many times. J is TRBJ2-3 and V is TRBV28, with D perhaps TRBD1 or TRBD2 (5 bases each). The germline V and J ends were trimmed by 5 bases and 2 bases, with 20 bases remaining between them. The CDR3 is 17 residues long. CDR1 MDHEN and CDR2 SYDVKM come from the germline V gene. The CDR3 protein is CASSPHGEGPFTDTQYF. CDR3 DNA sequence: TGTGCCAGCAGTCCCCATGGTGAGGGACCCTTCACAGATACGCAGTATTTT.